This T cell receptor (beta chain) was identified in a study of T cells in localized non-small cell lung cancer. In the case of this clone: Its matching antigen is unknown.

Profiling relied on immunoSEQ multiplex PCR, and the TCRdb table lists in-frame clones only, not all of them. The profile shows some 31,000 clones, more than 75% of them singletons. The trim removed 3 bases at V and 5 bases at J, leaving 5 bases unmatched. Germline CDR1 SGHAT, CDR2 FQNNGV. The CDR3 runs 14 residues. Overall study results and limits: The study sequenced only one region of the tumor. As a result, intratumor heterogeneity could not be excluded and remains possible. An association was observed between higher blood T cell density and longer overall survival. Of the top 100 tumor clones, median 57 were in adjacent lung, around 28 among its top 100. Compared with tumor, uninvolved adjacent lung displayed greater T cell clonality, ranking highest overall.

This receptor was obtained from a male donor aged 60 or older with stage II squamous cell lung carcinoma. The sequencing here drew on peripheral blood, taken before any cancer treatment. The rearrangement joins TRBV11-2 to TRBJ2-3, with 7 bases identical to TRBD1. The CDR3 DNA is TGTGCCAGCAGCTTGCACAGGGGAATAGATACGCAGTATTTT. Translated: CASSLHRGIDTQYF.